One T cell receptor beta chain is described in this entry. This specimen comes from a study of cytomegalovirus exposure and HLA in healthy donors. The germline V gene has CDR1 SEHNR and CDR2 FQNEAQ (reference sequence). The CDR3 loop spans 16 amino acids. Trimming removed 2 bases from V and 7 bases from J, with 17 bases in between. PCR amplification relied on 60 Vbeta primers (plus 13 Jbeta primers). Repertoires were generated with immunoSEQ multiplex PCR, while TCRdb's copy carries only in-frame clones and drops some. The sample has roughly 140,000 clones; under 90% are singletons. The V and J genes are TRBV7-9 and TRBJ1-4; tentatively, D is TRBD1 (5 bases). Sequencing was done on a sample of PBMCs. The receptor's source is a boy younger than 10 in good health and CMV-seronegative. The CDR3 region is CASSLSRGLEGEKLFF. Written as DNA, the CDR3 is TGTGCCAGCAGCTTATCGCGGGGCTTAGAAGGTGAAAAACTGTTTTTT.